The rows below give T cell receptor beta chains drawn from one sample of a study of blood T cell repertoires in COVID-19. Generated by immunoSEQ multiplex PCR, the TCRdb table keeps only in-frame clones and is missing some. The table lists a few hundred thousand clones, 75% to 85% of them singletons. The sequenced sample consisted of peripheral blood. The receptors were gathered from a woman between 70 and 85 years old with COVID-19, enrolled during active disease. Both conserved end residues are part of each CDR3. The order of the fields is J gene, D gene, clone size, V gene, CDR3 DNA, CDR3 protein. A D gene is named only where the DNA matches it firmly. Size values are once, few and many counts, or a class for expanded clones, and some rows have none.

J: TRBJ1-4
D: .
size: .
V: TRBV28
DNA: TGTGCCAGCAATCCCACCAGGGTTGAAAAACTGTTTTTT
CDR3: CASNPTRVEKLFF

J: TRBJ2-1
D: .
size: .
V: TRBV2
DNA: TGTGCCAGCAGTGAATTGGAGGGGGGGAACAATGAGCAGTTCTTC
CDR3: CASSELEGGNNEQFF

J: TRBJ1-1
D: .
size: .
V: TRBV28
DNA: TGTGCCAGCAGCGCAGAAGAGGTAACTGAAGCTTTCTTT
CDR3: CASSAEEVTEAFF

J: TRBJ2-5
D: TRBD2
size: .
V: TRBV10-3
DNA: TGTGCCATCAGAGACAGCGGGAGGGCCGGTGAGACCCAGTACTTC
CDR3: CAIRDSGRAGETQYF

J: TRBJ1-2
D: TRBD1
size: once
V: TRBV11-2
DNA: TGTGCCAGCAGCCTCAACTTGGGACAGTCCCGAAGAAACTATGGCTACACCTTC
CDR3: CASSLNLGQSRRNYGYTF

J: TRBJ2-1
D: .
size: .
V: TRBV5-1
DNA: TGCGCCAGCAGCTTGGAGCCTAACTCCTACAATGAGCAGTTCTTC
CDR3: CASSLEPNSYNEQFF

J: TRBJ1-4
D: .
size: .
V: TRBV9
DNA: TGTGCCAGCAGCACCCGAACAGGGACTAATGAAAAACTGTTTTTT
CDR3: CASSTRTGTNEKLFF

J: TRBJ2-1
D: .
size: .
V: TRBV3-1/TRBV3-2
DNA: TGTGCCAGCAGCCAAGGGACTTCCTGGTTCTTC
CDR3: CASSQGTSWFF

J: TRBJ1-5
D: .
size: .
V: TRBV9
DNA: TGTGCCAGCAGCGTTGGGGGGGACAATCAGCCCCAGCATTTT
CDR3: CASSVGGDNQPQHF

J: TRBJ1-2
D: .
size: .
V: TRBV28
DNA: TGTGCCAGCATCTTCCGGGGATCCTATGGCTACACCTTC
CDR3: CASIFRGSYGYTF